The 15 T cell receptor beta chains below all came from one sample that was sequenced in a study of CD8 T cells in Susac syndrome (dated by TCRdb to the late 2010s). To prepare the library, the immunoSEQ multiplex PCR assay was applied. RNA was extracted with the RNeasy kit and roughly 0.5 to 1 ug was reverse transcribed using random hexamers. The public reads were run again by TCRdb, first through fastp at Q25 and then through MiXCR, and only productive beta chains were kept. Here each entry gathers all rows of one CDR3 protein and keeps the most common genes and DNA. This sample is represented by 400,000 or so distinct CDR3 sequences; approximately 85% of them were singletons. Clones ranked in the top ten supply about 0.12% of the sample. Source material: CD8+ T cells from PBMCs. These receptors came from a human donor with multiple sclerosis.

The chain recombines TRBV20-1 with TRBJ2-1; D is possibly TRBD2 (6 bases). V lost 0 bases and J lost 7, with 22 bases in between. CDR3 length: 17 residues. Germline CDR1 and CDR2: DFQATT and SNEGSKA (reference sequence). The chain's CDR3 is CSAREIPRGQEGNEQFF. For the CDR3, the DNA is TGCAGTGCTAGAGAGATCCCCAGAGGGCAGGAGGGTAATGAGCAGTTCTTC.

The chain is built from TRBV2 and TRBJ2-2; TRBD2 is a possible D gene (5 bases). Trimming left V 11 bases short and J 7 bases short, with 17 bases between. Germline V CDR1 and CDR2: SNHLY, FYNNEI. The CDR3 spans 13 residues. The CDR3 DNA is TGTGCCGGCCAGTGGACGGGATTCGGGGAGCTGTTTTTT. It translates to CAGQWTGFGELFF.

This clonotype has only a few counts. The rearrangement joins TRBV4-1 to TRBJ1-1; no definite D call. Germline V gives CDR1 MGHRA, CDR2 YSYEKL. The V gene lost 0 bases and the J gene lost 1 base, with 9 bases spanning the gap. This CDR3 comprises 15 residues. The CDR3 here is CASSQEGLGNTEAFF. The CDR3 DNA follows: TGCGCCAGCAGCCAAGAGGGGTTAGGGAACACTGAAGCTTTCTTT.

The V and J genes are TRBV4-1 and TRBJ2-7, with a tentative D call TRBD1 (6 bases). This CDR3 contains 16 residues. The germline gives CDR1 MGHRA, CDR2 YSYEKL. V lost 2 bases and J 1 base, leaving 15 bases between the germline ends. The CDR3 DNA is TGCGCCAGCAGCCAAAATCTCGTAGGGGGTTCCTACGAGCAGTACTTC. This codes for CASSQNLVGGSYEQYF.

V gene TRBV14 combines with J gene TRBJ2-1; 7 nucleotides agree with TRBD2. The CDR3 consists of 17 residues. V trimming: 0 bases; J trimming: 0 bases; junction bases outside the gene matches: 5. Germline V gene lookup returns CDR1 SGHDN and CDR2 FVKESK. The CDR3 is CASSQEGGSLSYNEQFF. For the CDR3, the DNA is TGTGCCAGCAGCCAAGAAGGCGGGAGCCTCTCCTACAATGAGCAGTTCTTC.

The V and J genes are TRBV6-1 and TRBJ2-5, with D possibly being TRBD2 (6 bases). The V end was cut by 6 bases, the J end by 5 bases, with 22 bases between. The CDR3 length is 16 residues. Germline CDR1 reads MNHNS; CDR2 reads SASEGT. The CDR3 coding sequence is TGTGCCAGCAGCTGGGTCGGCGGGATCTCTGTGGAGACCCAGTACTTC. Residues: CASSWVGGISVETQYF.

V and J are TRBV4-1 and TRBJ1-6; D possibly corresponds to TRBD1 (5 bases). Germline values: CDR1 MGHRA, CDR2 YSYEKL. The CDR3 covers 17 residues. V gave up 7 bases and J gave up 8 bases, with 24 bases separating them. CDR3 protein: CASTRGGGLILDSPLHF. In DNA form, the CDR3 reads TGCGCCAGCACCCGCGGGGGGGGGTTGATTTTGGATTCACCCCTCCACTTT.

The genes are TRBV12-3 or TRBV12-4 and TRBJ2-5, with D hard to call. This CDR3 spans 13 amino acids. V was clipped by 4 bases and J by 0 bases, with 6 bases between them. The CDR3: CASSSVYQETQYF. The CDR3 DNA follows: TGTGCCAGCAGTTCAGTGTACCAAGAGACCCAGTACTTC.

In this sample, this clonotype turned up once. This chain uses TRBV7-6 with TRBJ2-1; 7 positions agree with TRBD2. J was trimmed by 5 bases and V by 7 bases; bases with no gene match: 11. CDR1 and CDR2 (germline): SGHVS, FNYEAQ. The CDR3 is made up of 15 amino acids. CDR3 sequence reads: CASNKLPAGNNEQFF. The CDR3 DNA sequence: TGTGCCAGCAACAAGTTACCAGCGGGGAACAATGAGCAGTTCTTC. Full variable domain (outside the CDR3, taken from reference TRBV7-6 and TRBJ2-1): GAGVSQSPRYKVTKRGQDVALRCDPISGHVSLYWYRQALGQGPEFLTYFNYEAQQDKSGLPNDRFSAERPEGSISTLTIQRTEQRDSAMYRCASNKLPAGNNEQFFGPGTRLTVL.

For the CDR3, the DNA is TGCAGTGCTAGGGGGACTAGCGGGAGGGTGGCAGATACGCAGTATTTT. As protein: CSARGTSGRVADTQYF. The V and J genes are TRBV20-1 and TRBJ2-3; TRBD2 aligns across 16 bases. Germline V gene sequence: CDR1 DFQATT, CDR2 SNEGSKA (reference sequence). The CDR3 loop spans 16 amino acids. V shed 3 bases, J shed 4 bases, and the junction held 4 bases outside the gene matches.

This clonotype was detected once. The rearrangement links TRBV28 to TRBJ1-5; TRBD1 is a possible D gene (5 bases). The CDR3 length is 15 residues. Trimming removed 6 bases at V and 5 bases at J, with 17 bases between. Germline-derived CDR1 and CDR2 are MDHEN and SYDVKM. The CDR3 coding sequence is TGTGCCAGCAGCCCCAAGGGGTCGGGGGATCAGCCCCAGCATTTT. It translates to CASSPKGSGDQPQHF.

The chain recombines TRBV5-1 with TRBJ2-5; D possibly corresponds to TRBD1 (5 bases). The V gene lost 0 bases and the J gene lost 3 bases, with 12 bases spanning the gap. The CDR3 length is 15 residues. Germline values: CDR1 SGHRS, CDR2 YFSETQ. The CDR3 DNA reads TGCGCCAGCAGCTTGGGACAGACACCCGAAGAGACCCAGTACTTC. As protein: CASSLGQTPEETQYF. The full variable domain, in which reference TRBV5-1 and TRBJ2-5 provide the parts outside the CDR3, is KAGVTQTPRYLIKTRGQQVTLSCSPISGHRSVSWYQQTPGQGLQFLFEYFSETQRNKGNFPGRFSGRQFSNSRSEMNVSTLELGDSALYLCASSLGQTPEETQYFGPGTRLLVL.

The genes are TRBV6-5 and TRBJ2-1; TRBD1 matches at 7 bases. Trimming removed 0 bases from V and 6 bases from J; junction bases left unmatched: 5. The germline CDR1 and CDR2 sequences are MNHEY and SVGAGI. CDR3 size: 15 residues. DNA for the CDR3: TGTGCCAGCAGTTACTCCGGGACAGCTTTCAATGAGCAGTTCTTC. Its translation: CASSYSGTAFNEQFF.

The chain employs TRBV6-1 and TRBJ2-7; D is possibly TRBD2 (6 bases). The CDR3 consists of 15 residues. V was pared by 7 bases and J by 4 bases, with 20 bases between. Germline CDR1 reads MNHNS; CDR2 reads SASEGT. The CDR3 region is CASTRAGDSLYEQYF. CDR3 in DNA: TGTGCCAGCACTAGGGCCGGGGACTCCCTTTACGAGCAGTACTTC.

This chain links TRBV19 with TRBJ1-4; D might be TRBD1 (6 bases). The CDR3 consists of 12 residues. Trimming took 7 bases from V and 8 from J, leaving 11 bases between them. Germline-derived CDR1 and CDR2 are LNHDA and SQIVND (reference sequence). The CDR3: CASTGAREKLFF. As DNA, the CDR3 is TGTGCCAGTACAGGGGCTCGCGAAAAACTGTTTTTT.